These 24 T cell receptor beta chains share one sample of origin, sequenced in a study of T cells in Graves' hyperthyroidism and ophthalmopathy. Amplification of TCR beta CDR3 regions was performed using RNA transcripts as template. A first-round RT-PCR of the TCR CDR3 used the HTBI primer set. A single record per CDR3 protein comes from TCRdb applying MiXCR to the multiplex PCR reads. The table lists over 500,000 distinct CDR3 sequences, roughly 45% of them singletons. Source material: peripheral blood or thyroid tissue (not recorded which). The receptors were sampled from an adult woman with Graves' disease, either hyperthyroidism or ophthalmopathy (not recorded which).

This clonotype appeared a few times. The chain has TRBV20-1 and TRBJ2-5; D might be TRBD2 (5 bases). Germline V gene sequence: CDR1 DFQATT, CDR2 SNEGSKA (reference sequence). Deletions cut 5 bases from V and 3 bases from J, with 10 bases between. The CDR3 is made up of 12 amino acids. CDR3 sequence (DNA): TGCAGTGCTGCCAAGAGGGAAGAGACCCAGTACTTC. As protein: CSAAKREETQYF.

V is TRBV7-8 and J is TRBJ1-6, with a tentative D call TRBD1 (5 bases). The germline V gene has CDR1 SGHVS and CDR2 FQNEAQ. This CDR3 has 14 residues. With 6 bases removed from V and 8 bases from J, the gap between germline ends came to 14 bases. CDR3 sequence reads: CASSRPGIDSPLHF. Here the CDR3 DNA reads TGTGCCAGCAGTCGTCCAGGGATAGATTCACCCCTCCACTTT.

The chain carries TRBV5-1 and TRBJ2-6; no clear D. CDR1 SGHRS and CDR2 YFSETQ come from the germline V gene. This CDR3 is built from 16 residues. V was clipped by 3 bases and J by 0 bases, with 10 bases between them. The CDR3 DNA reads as TGCGCCAGCAGCTGGGGTTACGGCTCTGGGGCCAACGTCCTGACTTTC. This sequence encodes CASSWGYGSGANVLTF.

This chain's CDR3 is CASSPPGVLVYGYTF. CDR3 DNA: TGTGCCAGCAGCCCGCCCGGGGTCCTAGTCTATGGCTACACCTTC. V is TRBV7-2 and J is TRBJ1-2; D gene uncertain. V lost 5 bases to trimming and J lost 4 bases, with 17 bases between them. The germline gives CDR1 SGHTA, CDR2 FQGNSA. The CDR3 has 15 residues. Full variable domain (rest looked up from reference TRBV7-2 and TRBJ1-2): GAGVSQSPSNKVTEKGKDVELRCDPISGHTALYWYRQSLGQGLEFLIYFQGNSAPDKSGLPSDRFSAERTGGSVSTLTIQRTQQEDSAVYLCASSPPGVLVYGYTFGSGTRLTVV.

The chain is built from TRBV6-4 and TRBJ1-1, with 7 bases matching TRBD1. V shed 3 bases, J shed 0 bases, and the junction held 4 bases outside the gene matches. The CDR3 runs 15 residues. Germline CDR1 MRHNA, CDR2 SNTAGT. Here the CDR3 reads CASSETGTMNTEAFF. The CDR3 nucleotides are TGTGCCAGCAGTGAGACAGGGACGATGAACACTGAAGCTTTCTTT.

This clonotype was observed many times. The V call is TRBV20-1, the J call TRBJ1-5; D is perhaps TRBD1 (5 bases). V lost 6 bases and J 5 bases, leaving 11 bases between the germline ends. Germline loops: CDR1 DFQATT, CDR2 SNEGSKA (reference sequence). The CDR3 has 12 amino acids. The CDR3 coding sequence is TGCAGTGCCAGGCCCAGGGATCAGCCCCAGCATTTT. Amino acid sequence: CSARPRDQPQHF.

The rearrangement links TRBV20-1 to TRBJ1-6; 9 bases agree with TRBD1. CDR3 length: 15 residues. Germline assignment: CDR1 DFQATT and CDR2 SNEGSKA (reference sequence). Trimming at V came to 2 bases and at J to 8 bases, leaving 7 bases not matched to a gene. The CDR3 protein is CSARSGTGIDSPLHF. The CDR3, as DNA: TGCAGTGCTAGATCTGGGACAGGGATAGATTCACCCCTCCACTTT.

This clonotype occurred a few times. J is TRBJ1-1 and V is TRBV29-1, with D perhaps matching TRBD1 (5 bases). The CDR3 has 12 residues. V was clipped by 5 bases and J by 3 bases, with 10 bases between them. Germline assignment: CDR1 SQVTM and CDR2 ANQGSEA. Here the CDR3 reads CSVSRGYTEAFF. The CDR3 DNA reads TGCAGCGTTTCGAGGGGCTACACTGAAGCTTTCTTT.

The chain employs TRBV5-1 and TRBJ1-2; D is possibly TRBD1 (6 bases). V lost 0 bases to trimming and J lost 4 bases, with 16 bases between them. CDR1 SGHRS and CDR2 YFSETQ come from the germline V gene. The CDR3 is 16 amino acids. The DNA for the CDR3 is TGCGCCAGCAGCTTGGAGGGGGGCGGCGGTTCCTATGGCTACACCTTC. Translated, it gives CASSLEGGGGSYGYTF.

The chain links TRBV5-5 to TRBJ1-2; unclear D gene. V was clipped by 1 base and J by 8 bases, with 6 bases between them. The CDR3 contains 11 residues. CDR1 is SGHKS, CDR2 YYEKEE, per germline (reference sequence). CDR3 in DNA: TGTGCCAGCAGCTTGAAGGAGGGCTACACCTTC. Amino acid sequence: CASSLKEGYTF.

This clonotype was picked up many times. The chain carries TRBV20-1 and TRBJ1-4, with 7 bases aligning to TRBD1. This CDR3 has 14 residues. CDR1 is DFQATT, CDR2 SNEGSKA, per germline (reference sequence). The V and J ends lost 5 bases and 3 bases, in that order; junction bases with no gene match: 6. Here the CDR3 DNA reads TGCAGTGCTTCGCAGGGACAGTCTAATGAAAAACTGTTTTTT. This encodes CSASQGQSNEKLFF.

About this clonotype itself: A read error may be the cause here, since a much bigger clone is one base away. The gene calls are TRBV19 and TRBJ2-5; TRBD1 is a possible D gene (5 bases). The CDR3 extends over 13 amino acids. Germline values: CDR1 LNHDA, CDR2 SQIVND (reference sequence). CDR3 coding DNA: TGTGTCAGTAGTGGCAGGGTTCAAGAGACCCAGTACTTC. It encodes CVSSGRVQETQYF.

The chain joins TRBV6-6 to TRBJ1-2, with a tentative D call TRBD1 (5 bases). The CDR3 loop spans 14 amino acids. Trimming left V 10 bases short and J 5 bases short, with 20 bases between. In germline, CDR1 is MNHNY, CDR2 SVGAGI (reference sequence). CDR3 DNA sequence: TGTGCCACCCAGGGTAACAGTCCAATGTATGGCTACACCTTC. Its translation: CATQGNSPMYGYTF.

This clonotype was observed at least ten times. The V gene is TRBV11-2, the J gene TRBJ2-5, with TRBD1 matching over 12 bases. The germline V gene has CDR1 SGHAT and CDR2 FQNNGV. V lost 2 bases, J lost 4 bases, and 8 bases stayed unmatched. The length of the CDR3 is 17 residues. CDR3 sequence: CASSLSSGTGGGETQYF. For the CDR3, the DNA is TGTGCCAGCAGCTTATCGTCCGGGACAGGGGGCGGAGAGACCCAGTACTTC.

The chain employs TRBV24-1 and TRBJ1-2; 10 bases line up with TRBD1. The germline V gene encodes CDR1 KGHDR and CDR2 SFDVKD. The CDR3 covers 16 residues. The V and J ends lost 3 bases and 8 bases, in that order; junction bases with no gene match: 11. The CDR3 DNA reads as TGTGCCACCAGTGATCCGGCGGGGACAGGGGATACGGGCTACACCTTC. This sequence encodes CATSDPAGTGDTGYTF.

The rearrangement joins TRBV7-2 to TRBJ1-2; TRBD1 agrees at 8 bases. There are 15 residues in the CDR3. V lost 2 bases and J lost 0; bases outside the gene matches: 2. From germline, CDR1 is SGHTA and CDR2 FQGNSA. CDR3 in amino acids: CASSLSTGANYGYTF. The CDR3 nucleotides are TGTGCCAGCAGCTTATCGACAGGGGCTAACTATGGCTACACCTTC.

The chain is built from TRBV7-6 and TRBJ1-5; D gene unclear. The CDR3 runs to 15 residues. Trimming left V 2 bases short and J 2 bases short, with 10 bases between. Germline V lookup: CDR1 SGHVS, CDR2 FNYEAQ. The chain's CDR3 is CASSLMALGNQPQHF. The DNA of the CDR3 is TGTGCCAGCAGCTTAATGGCACTCGGCAATCAGCCCCAGCATTTT.

CDR3 residues: CASSSDRASGNTGELFF. CDR3 coding DNA: TGTGCCAGCAGCTCCGACAGGGCCTCTGGAAACACCGGGGAGCTGTTTTTT. V and J are TRBV7-9 and TRBJ2-2; 7 bases are shared with TRBD1. The CDR3 sequence is 17 residues long. Germline V gene sequence: CDR1 SEHNR, CDR2 FQNEAQ (reference sequence). J was trimmed by 2 bases and V by 4 bases; bases with no gene match: 10.

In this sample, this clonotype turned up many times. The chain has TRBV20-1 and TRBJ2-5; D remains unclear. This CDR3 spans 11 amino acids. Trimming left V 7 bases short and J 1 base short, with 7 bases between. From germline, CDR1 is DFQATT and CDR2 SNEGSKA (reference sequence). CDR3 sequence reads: CSVLLQETQYF. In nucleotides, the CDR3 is TGCAGTGTCCTACTCCAAGAGACCCAGTACTTC.

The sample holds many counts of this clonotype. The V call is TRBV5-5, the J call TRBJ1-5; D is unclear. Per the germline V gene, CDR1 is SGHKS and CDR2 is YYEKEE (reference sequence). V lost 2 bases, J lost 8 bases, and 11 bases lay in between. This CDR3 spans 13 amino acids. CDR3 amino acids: CASSLWLDEPQHF. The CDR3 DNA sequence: TGTGCCAGCAGCTTATGGCTAGACGAGCCCCAGCATTTT.

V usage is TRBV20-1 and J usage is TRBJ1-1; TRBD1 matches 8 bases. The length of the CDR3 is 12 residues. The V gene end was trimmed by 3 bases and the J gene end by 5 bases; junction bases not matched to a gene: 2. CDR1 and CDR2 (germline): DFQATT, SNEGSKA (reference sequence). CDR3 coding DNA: TGCAGTGCTAGGACAGGGGTGACTGAAGCTTTCTTT. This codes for CSARTGVTEAFF.

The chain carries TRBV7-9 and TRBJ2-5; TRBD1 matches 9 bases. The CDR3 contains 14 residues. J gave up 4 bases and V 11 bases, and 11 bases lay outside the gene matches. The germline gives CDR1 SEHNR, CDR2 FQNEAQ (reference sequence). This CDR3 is CAGQDRGGRETQYF. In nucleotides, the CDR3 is TGTGCCGGTCAGGACAGGGGAGGGAGAGAGACCCAGTACTTC.

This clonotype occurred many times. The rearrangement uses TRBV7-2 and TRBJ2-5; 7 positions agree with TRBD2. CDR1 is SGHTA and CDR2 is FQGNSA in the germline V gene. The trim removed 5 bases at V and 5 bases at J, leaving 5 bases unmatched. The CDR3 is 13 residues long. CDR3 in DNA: TGTGCCAGCAGCACGCCAGCGGGGGAGACCCAGTACTTC. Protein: CASSTPAGETQYF.

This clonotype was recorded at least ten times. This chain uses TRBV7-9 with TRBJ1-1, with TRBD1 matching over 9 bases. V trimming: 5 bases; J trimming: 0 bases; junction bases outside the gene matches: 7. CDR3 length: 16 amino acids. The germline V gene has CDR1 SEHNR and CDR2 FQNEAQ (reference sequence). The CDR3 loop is CASSRGQGSMNTEAFF. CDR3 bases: TGTGCCAGCAGCCGGGGACAGGGTTCGATGAACACTGAAGCTTTCTTT.